The sequence of this TCR beta chain was determined in a study of human thymus T cells. General study results and limits: There were highly overlapping thymic repertoires among unrelated individuals, as related research reported.

Germline CDR1 SEHNR, CDR2 FQNEAQ (reference sequence). The length of the CDR3 is 15 residues. V lost 5 bases and J lost 0, with 11 bases in between. Thymic tissue was derived from resections collected during corrective heart surgery. A note on this clone: The antigen remains unidentified.

Method: immunoSEQ multiplex PCR; TCRdb's copy keeps in-frame clones and lacks some. The repertoire includes some 130,000 clones, about 93% of them detected once, and approximately 0.022% sits in the top ten. The sequencing input was thymus tissue. The sequence derives from a boy younger than two with a congenital heart defect but otherwise immunologically healthy. This chain links TRBV7-9 with TRBJ1-3; perhaps TRBD1 as D (5 bases). CDR3 protein: CASSGTGISGNTIYF. The DNA of the CDR3 is TGTGCCAGCAGCGGTACAGGAATCTCTGGAAACACCATATATTTT.